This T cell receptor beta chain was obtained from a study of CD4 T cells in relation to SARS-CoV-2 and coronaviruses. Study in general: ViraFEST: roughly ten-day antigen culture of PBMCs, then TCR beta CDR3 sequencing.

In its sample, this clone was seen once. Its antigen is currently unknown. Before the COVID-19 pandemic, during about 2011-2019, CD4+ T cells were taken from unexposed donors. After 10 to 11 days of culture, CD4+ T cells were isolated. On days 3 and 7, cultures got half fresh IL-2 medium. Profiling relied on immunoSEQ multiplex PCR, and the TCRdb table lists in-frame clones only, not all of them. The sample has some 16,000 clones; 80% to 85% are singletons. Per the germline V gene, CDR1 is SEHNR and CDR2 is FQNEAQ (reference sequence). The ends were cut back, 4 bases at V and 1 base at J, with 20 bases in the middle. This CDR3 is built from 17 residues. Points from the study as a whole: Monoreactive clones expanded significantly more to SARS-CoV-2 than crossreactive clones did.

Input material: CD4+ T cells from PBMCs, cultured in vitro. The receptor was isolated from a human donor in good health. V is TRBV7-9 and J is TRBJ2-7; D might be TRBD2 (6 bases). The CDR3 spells CASSSVLAGLKSYEQYF. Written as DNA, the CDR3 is TGTGCCAGCAGCTCGGTCCTGGCAGGACTAAAATCCTACGAGCAGTACTTC.